Each of the 2 T cell receptor beta chains below was sequenced from the same sample in a study of cytomegalovirus exposure and HLA in healthy donors. The PCR ran on 60 Vbeta and 13 Jbeta primers. The table came from immunoSEQ multiplex PCR; TCRdb's copy has only in-frame clones and leaves some out. The sample yields roughly 140,000 clones, roughly 65% seen once. Input material: PBMCs. These receptor sequences come from a man aged 60 to 75 in good health and CMV-seronegative.

V gene TRBV28 combines with J gene TRBJ1-5, with 8 bases identical to TRBD1. This CDR3 is built from 17 residues. Losses at the gene ends were 0 bases for V and 5 bases for J; bases not matched to a gene: 9. CDR1 and CDR2 (germline): MDHEN, SYDVKM. The CDR3 DNA is TGTGCCAGCAGTTTATGGGGGATCAGGGGGCCGCATCAGCCCCAGCATTTT. It specifies CASSLWGIRGPHQPQHF.

The rearrangement uses TRBV10-3 and TRBJ1-1; 9 bases fit TRBD1. J gave up 2 bases and V 5 bases, and 6 bases lay outside the gene matches. The CDR3 length is 15 residues. CDR1 and CDR2 from the germline V gene are ENHRY and SYGVKD. The CDR3 DNA is TGTGCCATCAGTAAAAGGGGACAGGGTAACACTGAAGCTTTCTTT. Protein: CAISKRGQGNTEAFF.